This T cell receptor (beta chain) was profiled in a study of T-cell memory formation after mild COVID-19. Study at large: Among the donors, TCR clusters were largely specific to each donor. General study results and limits: Chiefly within CM and EM were the contracting CD4+ clones; CD8+ ones were within EMRA. In pre-infection memory, a portion of responding clones appeared, which suggested that cross-reactive memory joined.

V lost 0 bases and J lost 5, with 12 bases in between. This CDR3 spans 15 amino acids. Germline CDR1 PRHDT, CDR2 FYEKMQ (reference sequence). TCRdb ran MiXCR on the 5' RACE reads and lists one entry per CDR3 protein. The table includes 170,000 or so distinct CDR3 sequences, around 21% detected once. Details on this clonotype: Its specificity is unknown.

The sequence came from an adult woman who had mild COVID-19 (a few samples of this study predate the infection). Cell type and time point are not known. The sample taken for sequencing was PBMCs or a T cell subset sorted from them (not recorded which). The genes are TRBV13 and TRBJ2-3; D is uncertain. The CDR3 DNA is TGTGCCAGCAGCTTAGGGTCTCCCCCGGGAGATACGCAGTATTTT. Amino acid sequence: CASSLGSPPGDTQYF.